What follows are 16 T cell receptor beta chains derived from one specimen sequenced in a study of cytomegalovirus exposure and HLA in healthy donors. Researchers ran the PCR with 60 Vbeta and 13 Jbeta primers. TCRdb's copy holds only in-frame clones and misses some; the assay was immunoSEQ multiplex PCR. The profile covers about 98,000 clones, with 81% appearing a single time and approximately 1.3% taken by the ten largest. Sequenced: PBMCs. The receptor source for this set is a man aged 40-49 years in good health and CMV-seronegative.

This chain links TRBV5-1 with TRBJ2-2; D possibly corresponds to TRBD1 (6 bases). The CDR3 is 16 amino acids. In germline, CDR1 is SGHRS, CDR2 YFSETQ. V gave up 1 base and J gave up 4 bases, with 14 bases separating them. The CDR3 sequence: CASSLNTGMGTGELFF. CDR3 bases: TGCGCCAGCAGCTTGAATACAGGGATGGGCACCGGGGAGCTGTTTTTT.

This chain connects TRBV5-4 to TRBJ1-3; 8 nucleotides align to TRBD1. V was pared by 4 bases and J by 2 bases, with 2 bases of the junction left unmatched. The CDR3 has 14 residues. The V gene's germline CDR1 is SGHNT and CDR2 YYREEE (reference sequence). The CDR3 spells CASSQTGAGNTIYF. The CDR3 bases are TGTGCCAGCAGCCAGACAGGGGCTGGAAACACCATATATTTT.

The rearrangement links TRBV13 to TRBJ2-2; no firm D call. Per germline, CDR1 PRHDT and CDR2 FYEKMQ (reference sequence). Trimming removed 1 base at V and 5 bases at J, with 8 bases between. The CDR3 contains 14 residues. The CDR3 loop reads CASSLVRVTGELFF. The CDR3, as DNA: TGTGCCAGCAGCTTAGTACGGGTTACCGGGGAGCTGTTTTTT.

V usage is TRBV2 and J usage is TRBJ2-1; 9 nucleotides line up with TRBD1. Germline loops: CDR1 SNHLY, CDR2 FYNNEI. J gave up 7 bases and V 8 bases, and 9 bases lay outside the gene matches. The CDR3 covers 14 residues. CDR3 in DNA: TGTGCCAGCTTATCCGGGACAGGGTGGAATGAGCAGTTCTTC. Its protein is CASLSGTGWNEQFF.

Turning to this clone: At one end the junction does not follow the germline gene, possibly because of a read error. The rearrangement links TRBV2 to TRBJ2-1, with D unresolved. Germline values: CDR1 SNHLY, CDR2 FYNNEI. This CDR3 has 16 amino acids. CDR3 DNA: TGTGCCAGCAGTGTAGCTCCCACCTCATCCTACAATGAGCGGTTCTTC. It translates to CASSVAPTSSYNERFF.

The chain uses TRBV7-2 and TRBJ2-7, with 7 positions matching TRBD1. The germline CDR1 and CDR2 sequences are SGHTA and FQGNSA. The CDR3 extends over 14 amino acids. V lost 5 bases to trimming and J lost 1 base; unmatched junction nucleotides: 5. DNA of the CDR3: TGTGCCAGCAGCGCCGGACAGGTTTCCTACGAGCAGTACTTC. Translation: CASSAGQVSYEQYF.

This clone was recorded a few times. The V call is TRBV28, the J call TRBJ2-5, with 10 bases identical to TRBD2. The CDR3 has 15 amino acids. V shed 8 bases and J 1 base; nucleotides not matched to a gene: 7. Germline lookup yields CDR1 MDHEN and CDR2 SYDVKM. The CDR3, as DNA: TGTGCCAGCCGCCGGTTAGCGGGGGGCCAAGAGACCCAGTACTTC. It translates to CASRRLAGGQETQYF.

The rearrangement joins TRBV10-2 to TRBJ2-1, with 14 bases identical to TRBD2. Germline V gene data show CDR1 as WSHSY and CDR2 as SAAADI. The CDR3 runs to 19 residues. Trimming removed 7 bases from V and 0 bases from J; junction bases left unmatched: 11. CDR3 protein: CASTSFRTSGGSSYNEQFF. The CDR3 coding sequence is TGCGCCAGCACTTCGTTCCGGACTAGCGGGGGGAGCTCCTACAATGAGCAGTTCTTC.

The chain recombines TRBV7-2 with TRBJ2-2, with TRBD2 as a possible D gene (6 bases). V dropped 5 bases and J dropped 6 bases, with 13 bases sitting between them. Per germline, CDR1 SGHTA and CDR2 FQGNSA. The CDR3 runs to 14 residues. The CDR3 loop is CASSQLALSGELFF. CDR3 coding DNA: TGTGCCAGCAGCCAACTAGCTCTCTCCGGGGAGCTGTTTTTT.

The J gene is TRBJ2-3, the V gene TRBV11-2; the match to TRBD2 covers 8 bases. Germline loops: CDR1 SGHAT, CDR2 FQNNGV. The CDR3 loop spans 15 amino acids. With 3 bases clipped from V and 5 bases from J, the junction kept 7 bases outside the gene matches. This chain's CDR3 is CASSFRGGLKDTQYF. The CDR3 DNA follows: TGTGCCAGCAGCTTCCGGGGGGGCCTTAAAGATACGCAGTATTTT.

As to this clone: A junction boundary mismatches the germline segment, possibly from a read error. The chain recombines TRBV7-9 with TRBJ1-2; D not resolved. This CDR3 contains 13 residues. Germline CDR1 reads SEHNR; CDR2 reads FQNEAQ (reference sequence). The CDR3 loop reads CSSSLDFRYGYTF. CDR3 DNA sequence: TGTTCCAGCAGCTTAGATTTCCGCTATGGCTACACCTTC. Combining the CDR3 with reference TRBV7-9 and TRBJ1-2 gives the whole variable domain DTGVSQNPRHKITKRGQNVTFRCDPISEHNRLYWYRQTLGQGPEFLTYFQNEAQLEKSRLLSDRFSAERPKGSFSTLEIQRTEQGDSAMYLCSSSLDFRYGYTFGSGTRLTVV.

This chain uses TRBV6-1 with TRBJ1-5, with D uncertain. V was shortened by 0 bases and J by 0 bases, with 6 bases between the two germline ends. The CDR3 consists of 15 residues. CDR1 and CDR2 from the germline V gene are MNHNS and SASEGT. The CDR3 region is CASSEAGHSNQPQHF. The CDR3 DNA reads as TGTGCCAGCAGTGAAGCCGGTCATAGCAATCAGCCCCAGCATTTT.

The V call is TRBV6-5, the J call TRBJ2-7; tentative D call: TRBD1 (5 bases). In germline, CDR1 is MNHEY, CDR2 SVGAGI. The CDR3 runs 13 residues. V was pared by 4 bases and J by 2 bases, with 9 bases between. CDR3 DNA sequence: TGTGCCAGCAGTTCCAGGACAACCTACGAGCAGTACTTC. It encodes CASSSRTTYEQYF.

This sequence joins TRBV29-1 and TRBJ1-6, with 11 positions matching TRBD1. Germline CDR1 SQVTM, CDR2 ANQGSEA. There are 13 residues in the CDR3. After removal of 4 bases from V and 7 bases from J, the junction contained 0 bases not matched to a gene. The CDR3 loop is CSVGDRGNSPLHF. CDR3 bases: TGCAGCGTTGGGGACAGGGGGAATTCACCCCTCCACTTT.

The CDR3 coding sequence is TGCGCCAGCAGCCAAGATTTGGTTGGGAGGGAGACCCAGTACTTC. It is translated as CASSQDLVGRETQYF. The rearrangement joins TRBV4-1 to TRBJ2-5; the D gene is possibly TRBD2 (6 bases). CDR1 and CDR2 (germline): MGHRA, YSYEKL. The V end lost 0 bases, the J end lost 5 bases, and 13 bases lay between the germline ends. The CDR3 contains 15 residues.

The chain joins TRBV19 to TRBJ2-7; 8 bases align to TRBD1. The CDR3 runs to 15 residues. Per the germline V gene, CDR1 is LNHDA and CDR2 is SQIVND (reference sequence). Losses at the gene ends were 6 bases for V and 0 bases for J; bases not matched to a gene: 7. CDR3 sequence: CASSDRTGSSYEQYF. The CDR3 DNA reads TGTGCCAGTAGCGACCGGACAGGGAGCTCCTACGAGCAGTACTTC.